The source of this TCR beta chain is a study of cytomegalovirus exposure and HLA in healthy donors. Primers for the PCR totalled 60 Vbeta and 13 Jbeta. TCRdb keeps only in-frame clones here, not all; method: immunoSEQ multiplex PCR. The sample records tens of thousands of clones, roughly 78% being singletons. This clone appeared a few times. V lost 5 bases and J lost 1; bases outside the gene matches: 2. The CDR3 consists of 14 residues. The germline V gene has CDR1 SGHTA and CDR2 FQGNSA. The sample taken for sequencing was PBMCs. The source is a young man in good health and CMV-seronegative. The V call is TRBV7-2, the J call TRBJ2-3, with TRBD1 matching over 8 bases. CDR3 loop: CASSQGQGTDTQYF. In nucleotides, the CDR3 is TGTGCCAGCAGCCAGGGACAGGGCACAGATACGCAGTATTTT.